The 7 T cell receptor beta chains below all came from one sample that was sequenced in a study of blood T cell repertoires in COVID-19 (dated by TCRdb to the early 2020s). The library relied on the immunoSEQ multiplex PCR assay. TCRdb mirrors the immuneACCESS table, restricted to in-frame sequences. Some clones are absent from its copies; in checked studies, under half trace to an unresolved V gene, and the reason for the others is unknown. This sample lists 60,000 to 70,000 clones; around 85% were detected once. Of the sample, 4.4% falls within the top ten clones. Sequencing was done on a sample of peripheral blood. These TCRs come from a man aged 50 to 59 with active COVID-19.

This chain uses TRBV6-5 with TRBJ1-2; D gene uncertain. Trimming took off 0 bases at V and 4 bases at J, with 9 bases between the two ends. The CDR3 totals 14 residues. CDR1 is MNHEY and CDR2 is SVGAGI in the germline V gene. The CDR3 DNA reads as TGTGCCAGCAGTTACTCGACAAGCTCCTATGGCTACACCTTC. Translated: CASSYSTSSYGYTF.

V is TRBV10-3 and J is TRBJ1-5, with 9 positions matching TRBD1. The CDR3 totals 16 residues. The V and J ends lost 2 bases and 3 bases, in that order; junction bases with no gene match: 5. Germline assignment: CDR1 ENHRY and CDR2 SYGVKD. DNA of the CDR3: TGTGCCATCAGTGAGCGGACAGGGGTCACCAATCAGCCCCAGCATTTT. Protein sequence: CAISERTGVTNQPQHF.

This rearrangement joins TRBV12-5 to TRBJ2-5; 10 positions match TRBD1. The V gene's germline CDR1 is LGHNT and CDR2 FRNRAP. The CDR3 totals 19 residues. The J segment lost 4 bases and the V segment lost 6 bases, leaving 20 bases of the junction unmatched. DNA of the CDR3: TGTGCTAGTGGGTCCTCCCCGTTCCCGGGACAGGGGAAGGGAGAGACCCAGTACTTC. Amino acid sequence: CASGSSPFPGQGKGETQYF.

J is TRBJ2-7 and V is TRBV7-2, with TRBD1 matching 9 bases. V was pared by 5 bases and J by 2 bases, with 7 bases of the junction left unmatched. Germline values: CDR1 SGHTA, CDR2 FQGNSA. The CDR3 loop spans 15 amino acids. CDR3 protein: CASSPRTGDPYEQYF. The DNA of the CDR3 is TGTGCCAGCAGCCCGCGGACAGGGGACCCCTACGAGCAGTACTTC. The variable domain in full, with the rest retrieved from reference TRBV7-2 and TRBJ2-7, is GAGVSQSPSNKVTEKGKDVELRCDPISGHTALYWYRQSLGQGLEFLIYFQGNSAPDKSGLPSDRFSAERTGGSVSTLTIQRTQQEDSAVYLCASSPRTGDPYEQYFGPGTRLTVT.

The V and J genes are TRBV19 and TRBJ2-1; tentatively, D is TRBD1 (6 bases). The CDR3 consists of 15 residues. The germline V gene has CDR1 LNHDA and CDR2 SQIVND (reference sequence). Trimming cost V 5 bases and J 6 bases, with 17 bases left between them. CDR3 sequence reads: CASSPQGHGVNEQFF. The CDR3 coding sequence is TGTGCCAGTAGTCCGCAGGGACATGGCGTCAATGAGCAGTTCTTC.

This clone was recorded only once. The gene calls are TRBV7-9 and TRBJ2-1, with 8 nucleotides matching TRBD2. Per the germline V gene, CDR1 is SEHNR and CDR2 is FQNEAQ (reference sequence). V shed 1 base, J shed 5 bases, and the junction held 7 bases outside the gene matches. The CDR3 is 16 amino acids. CDR3 sequence reads: CASSLGDGRAHNEQFF. CDR3 DNA sequence: TGTGCCAGCAGCTTAGGCGACGGGAGGGCCCACAATGAGCAGTTCTTC. Looking up the rest from reference TRBV7-9 and TRBJ2-1 gives the full variable domain: DTGVSQNPRHKITKRGQNVTFRCDPISEHNRLYWYRQTLGQGPEFLTYFQNEAQLEKSRLLSDRFSAERPKGSFSTLEIQRTEQGDSAMYLCASSLGDGRAHNEQFFGPGTRLTVL.

This chain connects TRBV7-9 to TRBJ1-2; 10 positions match TRBD1. Germline values: CDR1 SEHNR, CDR2 FQNEAQ (reference sequence). The CDR3 length is 15 residues. V shed 5 bases, J shed 2 bases, and the junction held 5 bases outside the gene matches. CDR3 bases: TGTGCCAGCAGCCCCCGGACAGGGGGGAACTATGGCTACACCTTC. Translation gives CASSPRTGGNYGYTF. The full variable domain, with the rest looked up from reference TRBV7-9 and TRBJ1-2, is DTGVSQNPRHKITKRGQNVTFRCDPISEHNRLYWYRQTLGQGPEFLTYFQNEAQLEKSRLLSDRFSAERPKGSFSTLEIQRTEQGDSAMYLCASSPRTGGNYGYTFGSGTRLTVV.